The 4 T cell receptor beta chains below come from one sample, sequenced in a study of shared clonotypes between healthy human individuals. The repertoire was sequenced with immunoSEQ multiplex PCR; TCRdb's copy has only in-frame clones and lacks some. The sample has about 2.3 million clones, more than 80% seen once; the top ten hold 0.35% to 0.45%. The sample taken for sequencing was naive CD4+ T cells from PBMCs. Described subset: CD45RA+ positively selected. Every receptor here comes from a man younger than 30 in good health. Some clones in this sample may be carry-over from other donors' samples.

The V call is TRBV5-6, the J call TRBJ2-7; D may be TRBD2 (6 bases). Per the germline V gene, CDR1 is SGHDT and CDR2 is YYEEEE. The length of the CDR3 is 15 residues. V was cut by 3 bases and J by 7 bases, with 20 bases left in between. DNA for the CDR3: TGTGCCAGCAGCTGGGGGGAAACCCCTAGAAGGGAGCAGTACTTC. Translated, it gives CASSWGETPRREQYF.

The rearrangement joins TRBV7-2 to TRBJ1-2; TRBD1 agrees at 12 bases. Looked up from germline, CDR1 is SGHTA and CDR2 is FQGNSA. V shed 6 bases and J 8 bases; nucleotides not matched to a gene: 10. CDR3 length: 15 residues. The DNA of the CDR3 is TGTGCCAGCAGAACCCCGGGACAGGGGGCGAGGGGCTACACCTTC. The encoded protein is CASRTPGQGARGYTF.

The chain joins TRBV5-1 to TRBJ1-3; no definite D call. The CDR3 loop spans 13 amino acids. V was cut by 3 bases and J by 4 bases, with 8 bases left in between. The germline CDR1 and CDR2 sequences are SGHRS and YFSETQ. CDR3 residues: CASSSASGNTIYF. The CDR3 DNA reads TGCGCCAGCAGCTCTGCCTCGGGAAACACCATATATTTT.

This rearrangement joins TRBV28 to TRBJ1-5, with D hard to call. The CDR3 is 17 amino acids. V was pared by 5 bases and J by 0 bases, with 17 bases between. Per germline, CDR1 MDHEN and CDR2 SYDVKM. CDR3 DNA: TGTGCCAGCAGTATAACCAACGGGCGTTATAGCAATCAGCCCCAGCATTTT. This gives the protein CASSITNGRYSNQPQHF.